This T cell receptor beta chain is drawn from a study of identical twins. Findings of the study overall: Twins' excess sharing was less marked for out-of-frame beta sequences. A lower insertion count was a feature of abundant cord blood beta clonotypes, with no such feature in memory repertoires. Invariant cells of the MAIT and iNKT types might have partly distorted the zero-insertion analyses.

Healthy Caucasians made up all donors. This clonotype has only a few counts. The target antigen is unknown. This CDR3 comprises 16 residues. V was pared by 4 bases and J by 0 bases, with 16 bases between. Germline V gene lookup returns CDR1 SGHAT and CDR2 FQNNGV. TCRdb analysed the 5' RACE reads with MiXCR anew, one entry per CDR3 protein. The data hold a few hundred thousand distinct CDR3 sequences, with roughly 9.5% observed a single time. These same records also appear under a second study, on yellow fever vaccine responses in identical twins.

This chain uses TRBV11-2 with TRBJ2-7; D gene unclear. Sequences were obtained from PBMCs. This receptor was obtained from a woman younger than 35 in good health. The CDR3 region has the DNA TGTGCCAGCAGCTCATTCCTAGAATCCAGCTCCTACGAGCAGTACTTC. Its translation is CASSSFLESSSYEQYF.